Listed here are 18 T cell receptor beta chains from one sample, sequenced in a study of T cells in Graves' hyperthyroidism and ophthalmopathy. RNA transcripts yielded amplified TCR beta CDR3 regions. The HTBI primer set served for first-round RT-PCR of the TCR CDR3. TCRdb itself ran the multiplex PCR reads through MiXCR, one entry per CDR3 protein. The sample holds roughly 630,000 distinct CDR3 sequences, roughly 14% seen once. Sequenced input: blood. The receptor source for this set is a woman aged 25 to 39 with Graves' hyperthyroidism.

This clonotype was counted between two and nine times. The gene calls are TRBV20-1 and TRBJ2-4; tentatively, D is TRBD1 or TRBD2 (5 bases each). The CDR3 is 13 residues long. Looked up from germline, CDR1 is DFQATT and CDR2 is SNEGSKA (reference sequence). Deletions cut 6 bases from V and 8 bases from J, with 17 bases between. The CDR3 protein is CSATRDLWDIQYF. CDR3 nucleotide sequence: TGCAGTGCCACCCGGGACCTATGGGACATTCAGTACTTC.

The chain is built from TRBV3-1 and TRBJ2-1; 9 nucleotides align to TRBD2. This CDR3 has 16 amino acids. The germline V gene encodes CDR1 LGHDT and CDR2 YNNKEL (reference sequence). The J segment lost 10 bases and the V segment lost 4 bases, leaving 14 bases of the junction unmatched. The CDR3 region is CASSPLAGVPPGEQFF. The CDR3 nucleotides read TGTGCCAGCAGCCCCTTAGCGGGAGTTCCCCCTGGGGAGCAGTTCTTC.

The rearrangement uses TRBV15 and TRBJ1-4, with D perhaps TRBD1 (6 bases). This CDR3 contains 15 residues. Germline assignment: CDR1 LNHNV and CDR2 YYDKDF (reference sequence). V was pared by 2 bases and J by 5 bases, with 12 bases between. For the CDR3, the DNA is TGTGCCACCAGCAGATTACGGGACATAAATGAAAAACTGTTTTTT. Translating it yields CATSRLRDINEKLFF.

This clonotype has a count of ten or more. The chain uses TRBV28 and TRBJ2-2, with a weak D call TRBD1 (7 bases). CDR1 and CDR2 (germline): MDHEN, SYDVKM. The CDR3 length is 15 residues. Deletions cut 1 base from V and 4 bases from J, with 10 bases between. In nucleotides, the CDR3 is TGTGCCAGCAGTTTATCCCAGGGGGGCACCGGGGAGCTGTTTTTT. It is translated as CASSLSQGGTGELFF.

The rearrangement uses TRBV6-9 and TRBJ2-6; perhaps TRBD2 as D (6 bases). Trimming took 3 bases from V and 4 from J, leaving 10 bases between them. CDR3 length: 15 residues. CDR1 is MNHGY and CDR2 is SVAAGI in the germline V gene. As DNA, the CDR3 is TGTGCCAGCAGTTACGGGGCGGGAGGGGCCAACGTCCTGACTTTC. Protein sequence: CASSYGAGGANVLTF.

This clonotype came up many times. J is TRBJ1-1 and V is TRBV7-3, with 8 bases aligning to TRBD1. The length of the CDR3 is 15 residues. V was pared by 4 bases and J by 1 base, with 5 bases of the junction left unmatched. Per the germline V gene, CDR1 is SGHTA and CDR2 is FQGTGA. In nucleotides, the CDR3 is TGTGCCAGCAGCTCCTCCGGGACAGGGAACACTGAAGCTTTCTTT. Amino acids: CASSSSGTGNTEAFF.

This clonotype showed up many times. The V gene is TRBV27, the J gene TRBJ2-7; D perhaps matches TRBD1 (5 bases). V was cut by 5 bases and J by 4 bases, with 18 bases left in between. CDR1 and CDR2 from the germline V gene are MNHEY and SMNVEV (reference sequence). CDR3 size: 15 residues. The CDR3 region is CASSQGTTSPYEQYF. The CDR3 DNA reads TGTGCCAGCAGTCAGGGAACCACCAGCCCATACGAGCAGTACTTC.

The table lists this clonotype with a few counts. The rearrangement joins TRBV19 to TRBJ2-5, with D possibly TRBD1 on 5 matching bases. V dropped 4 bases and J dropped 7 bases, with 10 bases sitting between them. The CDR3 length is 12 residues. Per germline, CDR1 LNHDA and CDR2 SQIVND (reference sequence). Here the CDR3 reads CASSNRQGTQYF. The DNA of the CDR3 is TGTGCCAGTAGTAACCGGCAGGGGACCCAGTACTTC.

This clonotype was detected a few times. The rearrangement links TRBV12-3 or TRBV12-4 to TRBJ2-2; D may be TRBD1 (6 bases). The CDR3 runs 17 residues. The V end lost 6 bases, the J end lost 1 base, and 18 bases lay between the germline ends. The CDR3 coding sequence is TGTGCCAGCAGCCGAACACAGGGTCCGGAGAACACCGGGGAGCTGTTTTTT. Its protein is CASSRTQGPENTGELFF.

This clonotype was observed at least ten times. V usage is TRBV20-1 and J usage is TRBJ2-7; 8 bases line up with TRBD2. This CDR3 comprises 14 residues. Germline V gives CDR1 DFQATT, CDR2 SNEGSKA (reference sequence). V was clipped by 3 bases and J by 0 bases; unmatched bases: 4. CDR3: CSASLAGYSYEQYF. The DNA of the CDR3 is TGCAGTGCTAGTCTAGCGGGTTACTCCTACGAGCAGTACTTC.

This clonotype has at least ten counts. For the CDR3, the DNA is TGTGCCAGCAGTAAAGGGACTAGCGGGCACAATGAGCAGTTCTTC. It is translated as CASSKGTSGHNEQFF. The chain recombines TRBV6-2 or TRBV6-3 with TRBJ2-1; TRBD2 matches at 12 bases. Germline CDR1 and CDR2: MNHEY and SVGEGT. The CDR3 contains 15 residues. The V and J ends lost 5 bases and 5 bases, in that order; junction bases with no gene match: 4.

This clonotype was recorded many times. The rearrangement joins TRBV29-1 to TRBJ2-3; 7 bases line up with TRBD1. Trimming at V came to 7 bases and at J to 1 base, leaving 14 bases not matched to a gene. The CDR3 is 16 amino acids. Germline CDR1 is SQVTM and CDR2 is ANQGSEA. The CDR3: CSAEGLRDRGTDTQYF. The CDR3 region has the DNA TGCAGCGCAGAGGGGTTACGGGACAGAGGCACAGATACGCAGTATTTT.

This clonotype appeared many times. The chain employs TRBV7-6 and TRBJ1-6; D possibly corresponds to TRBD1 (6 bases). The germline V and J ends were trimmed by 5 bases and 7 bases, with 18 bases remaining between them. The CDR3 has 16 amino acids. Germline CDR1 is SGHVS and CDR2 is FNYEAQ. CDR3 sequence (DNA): TGTGCCAGCAGCCTCGGGGATGGCAGGGGAAATTCACCCCTCCACTTT. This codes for CASSLGDGRGNSPLHF.

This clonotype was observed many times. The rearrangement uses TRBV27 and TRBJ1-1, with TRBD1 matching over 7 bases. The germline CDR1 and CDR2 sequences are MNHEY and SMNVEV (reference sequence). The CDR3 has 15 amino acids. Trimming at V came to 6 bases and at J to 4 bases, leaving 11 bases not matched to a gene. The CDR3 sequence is CASSLARQGSTEAFF. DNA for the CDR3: TGTGCCAGCAGCCTTGCCCGACAGGGCTCCACTGAAGCTTTCTTT.

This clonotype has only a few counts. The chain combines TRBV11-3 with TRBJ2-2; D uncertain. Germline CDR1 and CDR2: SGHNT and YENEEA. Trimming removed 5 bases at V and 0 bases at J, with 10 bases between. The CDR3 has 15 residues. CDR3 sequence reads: CASSPSDSNTGELFF. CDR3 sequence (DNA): TGTGCCAGCAGCCCATCCGACTCGAACACCGGGGAGCTGTTTTTT.

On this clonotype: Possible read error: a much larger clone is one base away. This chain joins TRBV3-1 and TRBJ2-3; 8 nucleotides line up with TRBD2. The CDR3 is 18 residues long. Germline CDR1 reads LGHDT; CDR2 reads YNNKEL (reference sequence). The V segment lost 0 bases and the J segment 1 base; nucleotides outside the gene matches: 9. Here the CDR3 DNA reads TGTGCCAGCAGCCAAGATGCGTTAGCGGGAACCGGCACAGATACGCAGTATTTT. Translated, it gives CASSQDALAGTGTDTQYF.

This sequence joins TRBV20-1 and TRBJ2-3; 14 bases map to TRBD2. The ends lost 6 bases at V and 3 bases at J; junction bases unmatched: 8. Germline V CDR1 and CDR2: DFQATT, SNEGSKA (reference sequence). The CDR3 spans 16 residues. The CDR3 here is CSAAMGLAGVTDTQYF. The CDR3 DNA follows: TGCAGTGCCGCGATGGGACTAGCGGGAGTAACAGATACGCAGTATTTT.

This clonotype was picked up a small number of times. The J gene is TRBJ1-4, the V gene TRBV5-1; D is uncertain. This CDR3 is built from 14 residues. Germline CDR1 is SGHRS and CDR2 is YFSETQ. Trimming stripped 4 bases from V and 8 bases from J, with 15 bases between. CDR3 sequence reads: CASSPSPAAEKLFF. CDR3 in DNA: TGCGCCAGCAGCCCATCCCCGGCGGCCGAAAAACTGTTTTTT.